Each of the 11 T cell receptor beta chains below was sequenced from the same sample in a study of blood T cells in healthy people across ages. Primed by a sample-barcoded 5' primer and a J-beta primer mix, a second PCR proceeded for 7 to 11 cycles. TCRdb recomputed calls from the 5' RACE reads with MiXCR, one row per CDR3 protein. Among around 970,000 distinct CDR3 sequences listed, about 51% were seen once. The sequenced sample consisted of blood. The receptors shown here come from a woman aged 55-70 years in good health.

This clonotype was seen only a few times. V and J are TRBV7-2 and TRBJ2-7, with D possibly being TRBD2 (5 bases). The CDR3 spans 13 residues. CDR1 SGHTA and CDR2 FQGNSA come from the germline V gene. Trimming removed 5 bases at V and 5 bases at J, with 13 bases between. In nucleotides, the CDR3 is TGTGCCAGCAGCCCCCGGGGTGTCCACGAGCAGTACTTC. It encodes CASSPRGVHEQYF.

As regards this clonotype: One end of the junction fails to match germline, which may point to a read error. The chain is built from TRBV12-3 or TRBV12-4 and TRBJ2-7, with unresolved D. CDR3 length: 15 residues. The CDR3 protein is CASSFGSIPLPEQYF. Here the CDR3 DNA reads TGTGCTAGCAGTTTCGGTAGCATTCCACTACCCGAGCAGTACTTC.

This clonotype was seen a handful of times. This CDR3 is CASSQDWAGVYEQFF. CDR3 bases: TGTGCCAGCAGCCAAGATTGGGCAGGGGTGTATGAGCAGTTCTTC. V gene TRBV3-1 combines with J gene TRBJ2-1; D is possibly TRBD1 (6 bases). Germline V gene sequence: CDR1 LGHDT, CDR2 YNNKEL (reference sequence). Trimming stripped 0 bases from V and 8 bases from J, with 14 bases between. This CDR3 spans 15 amino acids.

This clonotype has more than one count but fewer than ten. The chain couples TRBV5-5 to TRBJ2-5; the match to TRBD2 covers 13 bases. Germline values: CDR1 SGHKS, CDR2 YYEKEE (reference sequence). V trimming: 2 bases; J trimming: 3 bases; junction bases outside the gene matches: 16. The CDR3 totals 20 residues. The CDR3 loop reads CASSLLAGGPVGFGEETQYF. As DNA, the CDR3 is TGTGCCAGCAGCTTACTAGCGGGAGGGCCTGTAGGTTTTGGTGAAGAGACCCAGTACTTC.

This clonotype was counted a single time. CDR3 DNA sequence: TGTGCCAGCAGTTACAGGCCAGGGGGTGGACGGCTTAACGAGCAGTACTTC. Translating it yields CASSYRPGGGRLNEQYF. V usage is TRBV6-6 and J usage is TRBJ2-7, with TRBD1 matching over 7 bases. The V segment lost 2 bases and the J segment 5 bases; nucleotides outside the gene matches: 15. Germline CDR1 reads MNHNY; CDR2 reads SVGAGI (reference sequence). This CDR3 has 17 amino acids.

The rearrangement joins TRBV20-1 to TRBJ1-1, with D unclear. V lost 6 bases to trimming and J lost 3 bases, with 11 bases between them. Looked up from germline, CDR1 is DFQATT and CDR2 is SNEGSKA (reference sequence). The CDR3 sequence is 12 residues long. The CDR3 protein is CSAEILDTEAFF. The CDR3 DNA reads TGCAGTGCGGAGATCTTGGACACTGAAGCTTTCTTT.

The genes are TRBV12-3 or TRBV12-4 and TRBJ2-7, with 8 bases aligning to TRBD2. V shed 5 bases and J 4 bases; nucleotides not matched to a gene: 10. This CDR3 region has 15 residues. The CDR3 coding sequence is TGTGCCAGCAGTCCCGGGGGGGCCGGAGAATACGAGCAGTACTTC. Protein: CASSPGGAGEYEQYF.

The V and J genes are TRBV20-1 and TRBJ2-7; 11 bases match TRBD2. The CDR3 totals 15 residues. In germline, CDR1 is DFQATT, CDR2 SNEGSKA (reference sequence). Germline trimming cut 0 bases from V and 4 bases from J; bases unmatched to any gene: 5. Here the CDR3 reads CSARDLAGGWYEQYF. The CDR3 DNA is TGCAGTGCTAGAGACCTAGCGGGAGGCTGGTACGAGCAGTACTTC.

V gene TRBV5-1 combines with J gene TRBJ2-1, with 9 bases fitting TRBD1. Germline lookup yields CDR1 SGHRS and CDR2 YFSETQ. Trimming took 1 base from V and 7 from J; bases not matched to a gene: 9. The CDR3 has 16 amino acids. CDR3 residues: CASSLNTGGELNEQFF. In DNA, the CDR3 is TGCGCCAGCAGCTTGAATACAGGGGGCGAATTGAATGAGCAGTTCTTC.

The V gene is TRBV3-1, the J gene TRBJ2-7; 7 bases map to TRBD1. CDR3 size: 18 residues. Germline V CDR1 and CDR2: LGHDT, YNNKEL (reference sequence). V trimming: 4 bases; J trimming: 2 bases; junction bases outside the gene matches: 17. As DNA, the CDR3 is TGTGCCAGCAGCCCAAATATCAAAACCGGGACAGCCACCTACGAGCAGTACTTC. Amino acids: CASSPNIKTGTATYEQYF.

The V call is TRBV12-3 or TRBV12-4, the J call TRBJ2-1; D is perhaps TRBD2 (6 bases). With 0 bases removed from V and 15 bases from J, the gap between germline ends came to 9 bases. The CDR3 totals 11 residues. CDR3 sequence (DNA): TGTGCCAGCAGTTTAGCCCAGGGAGGGTTCTTC. Translating it yields CASSLAQGGFF.